A selection of T cell receptor beta chains follows, all from one sample in a study of cytotoxic CD8 clonotypes in ibrutinib-treated CLL. Method: immunoSEQ multiplex PCR; TCRdb's copy keeps in-frame clones and lacks some. Of about 160,000 clones listed, 70% to 90% are singletons. Here the sequenced sample was PBMCs, taken at disease progression, from a patient treated with ibrutinib. The receptors were gathered from a human donor with chronic lymphocytic leukemia. CDR3s include the opening cysteine and the closing phenylalanine or tryptophan. The D gene is left open where the match is weak. The size entry is marked missing in some rows and otherwise reads once, few, many or a size class.

j_call: TRBJ2-1; clone_size: .; v_call: TRBV7-2; d_call: TRBD2; cdr3_nt: TGTGCCAGCAGCTGGACTAGCGGGGGACACAATGAGCAGTTCTTC; cdr3_aa: CASSWTSGGHNEQFF
j_call: TRBJ2-1; clone_size: few; v_call: TRBV18; d_call: .; cdr3_nt: TGTGCCAGCATGGACAGACCTTACAATGAGCAGTTCTTC; cdr3_aa: CASMDRPYNEQFF
j_call: TRBJ1-2; clone_size: .; v_call: TRBV6-1; d_call: TRBD1; cdr3_nt: TGTGCCAGCAGTAAGGGACAGTATGGCTACACCTTC; cdr3_aa: CASSKGQYGYTF
j_call: TRBJ1-1; clone_size: .; v_call: TRBV25-1; d_call: .; cdr3_nt: TGTGCCAGCAGTGCTGGGGTACTGGGGACTGAAGCTTTCTTT; cdr3_aa: CASSAGVLGTEAFF
j_call: TRBJ1-1; clone_size: .; v_call: TRBV28; d_call: .; cdr3_nt: TGTGCCAGCAGTTTTGTCACCCAGAACACTGAAGCTTTCTTT; cdr3_aa: CASSFVTQNTEAFF
j_call: TRBJ2-1; clone_size: .; v_call: TRBV7-6; d_call: .; cdr3_nt: TGTGCCAGCAGCTTCCGGGACGGAAGAAGGAATGAGCAGTTCTTC; cdr3_aa: CASSFRDGRRNEQFF
j_call: TRBJ2-1; clone_size: .; v_call: TRBV2; d_call: .; cdr3_nt: TGTGCCGGCAGCACCTACAATGAGCAGTTCTTC; cdr3_aa: CAGSTYNEQFF
j_call: TRBJ2-7; clone_size: .; v_call: TRBV6-1; d_call: TRBD2; cdr3_nt: TGTGCCAGCAGTGTGGCTAGCGGGAGCCCACTCTCCTACGAGCAGTACTTC; cdr3_aa: CASSVASGSPLSYEQYF
j_call: TRBJ1-1; clone_size: once; v_call: TRBV5-1; d_call: TRBD1; cdr3_nt: TGCGCCAGCAGCTTGGTAGGGGGCGGGAACACTGAAGCTTTCTTT; cdr3_aa: CASSLVGGGNTEAFF
j_call: TRBJ1-5; clone_size: once; v_call: TRBV19; d_call: TRBD1; cdr3_nt: TGTGCCAGTAATCAACAGGGGTTGAATCAGCCCCAGCATTTT; cdr3_aa: CASNQQGLNQPQHF
j_call: TRBJ1-1; clone_size: .; v_call: TRBV7-8; d_call: TRBD1; cdr3_nt: TGTGCCAGCAGCCCCTGGACAGGGGCTAGCATGAACACTGAAGCTTTCTTT; cdr3_aa: CASSPWTGASMNTEAFF
j_call: TRBJ1-1; clone_size: .; v_call: TRBV30; d_call: TRBD1; cdr3_nt: TGTGCCTGGAGTCGGCAGGGGGACACTGAAGCTTTCTTT; cdr3_aa: CAWSRQGDTEAFF
j_call: TRBJ1-3; clone_size: .; v_call: TRBV15; d_call: TRBD1; cdr3_nt: TGTGCCACCAGCAGACTAACCGGGACAGCTGCCTCTGGAAACACCATATATTTT; cdr3_aa: CATSRLTGTAASGNTIYF
j_call: TRBJ2-3; clone_size: .; v_call: TRBV4-2; d_call: .; cdr3_nt: TGTGCCAGCAGCCAAGAGCCGGCGGGACTGATAACAGATACGCAGTATTTT; cdr3_aa: CASSQEPAGLITDTQYF
j_call: TRBJ2-1; clone_size: .; v_call: TRBV4-1; d_call: TRBD2; cdr3_nt: TGCGCCAGCAGCCAAGATAGGCCAGTCCCGGGACTAGCGGGAGGACGTACTGAGCAGTTCTTC; cdr3_aa: CASSQDRPVPGLAGGRTEQFF
j_call: TRBJ2-1; clone_size: .; v_call: TRBV27; d_call: .; cdr3_nt: TGTGCCAGCAGTCCCCCCCGTCACAATGAGCAGTTCTTC; cdr3_aa: CASSPPRHNEQFF
j_call: TRBJ1-1; clone_size: .; v_call: TRBV7-9; d_call: .; cdr3_nt: TGTGCCAGCAGCTGGACGGACACTGAAGCTTTCTTT; cdr3_aa: CASSWTDTEAFF
j_call: TRBJ1-5; clone_size: few; v_call: TRBV28; d_call: .; cdr3_nt: TGTGCCAGCAGTTTGGGGTTTGTCGGGGATCAGCCCCAGCATTTT; cdr3_aa: CASSLGFVGDQPQHF
j_call: TRBJ2-3; clone_size: .; v_call: TRBV19; d_call: TRBD2; cdr3_nt: TGTGCCAGTAGTATAGGGGCTAGCGGGACCCTGGTGGATACGCAGTATTTT; cdr3_aa: CASSIGASGTLVDTQYF
j_call: TRBJ1-1; clone_size: .; v_call: TRBV7-2; d_call: TRBD1; cdr3_nt: TGTGCCAGCAGCTTAGATTCGACAGGGACCACTGAAGCTTTCTTT; cdr3_aa: CASSLDSTGTTEAFF
j_call: TRBJ1-1; clone_size: once; v_call: TRBV5-6; d_call: .; cdr3_nt: TGTGCCAGCAGCCTGGGCGGAGGGGTGAACACTGAAGCTTTCTTT; cdr3_aa: CASSLGGGVNTEAFF
j_call: TRBJ2-3; clone_size: once; v_call: TRBV12-5; d_call: TRBD2; cdr3_nt: TGTGCTAGTGGTTTGAAGGTAGCGGGAGGGTGGGGCACAGATACGCAGTATTTT; cdr3_aa: CASGLKVAGGWGTDTQYF
j_call: TRBJ2-7; clone_size: .; v_call: TRBV19; d_call: .; cdr3_nt: TGTGCCAGTAGTACCCTACGAACCTACGAGCAGTACTTC; cdr3_aa: CASSTLRTYEQYF
j_call: TRBJ2-2; clone_size: once; v_call: TRBV6-5; d_call: .; cdr3_nt: TGTGCCAGCAGTTACCACAGCGAGCGCGGAACCGGGGAGCTGTTTTTT; cdr3_aa: CASSYHSERGTGELFF
j_call: TRBJ2-6; clone_size: .; v_call: TRBV7-9; d_call: .; cdr3_nt: TGTGCCAGCAGCGGGAGAGGACCGCACTTGTCTGGGGCCAACGTCCTGACTTTC; cdr3_aa: CASSGRGPHLSGANVLTF
j_call: TRBJ2-2; clone_size: .; v_call: TRBV5-6; d_call: TRBD2; cdr3_nt: TGTGCCAGCAGCTTGTTTAGGGATACTAGCGGGAGGACCGGGGAGCTGTTTTTT; cdr3_aa: CASSLFRDTSGRTGELFF